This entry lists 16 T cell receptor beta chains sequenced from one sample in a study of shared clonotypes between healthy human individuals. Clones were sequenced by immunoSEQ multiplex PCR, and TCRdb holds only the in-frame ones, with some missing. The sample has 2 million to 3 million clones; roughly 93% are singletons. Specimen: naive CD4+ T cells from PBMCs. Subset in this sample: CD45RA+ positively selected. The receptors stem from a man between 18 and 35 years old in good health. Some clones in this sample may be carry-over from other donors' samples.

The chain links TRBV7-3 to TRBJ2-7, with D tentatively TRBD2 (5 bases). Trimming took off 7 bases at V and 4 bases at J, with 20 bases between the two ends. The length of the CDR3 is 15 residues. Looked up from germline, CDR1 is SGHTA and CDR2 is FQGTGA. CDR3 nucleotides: TGTGCCAGCATTCCCGTAGCGACTGATGCTTACGAGCAGTACTTC. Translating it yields CASIPVATDAYEQYF. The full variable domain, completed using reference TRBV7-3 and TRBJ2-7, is GAGVSQTPSNKVTEKGKYVELRCDPISGHTALYWYRQSLGQGPEFLIYFQGTGAADDSGLPNDRFFAVRPEGSVSTLKIQRTERGDSAVYLCASIPVATDAYEQYFGPGTRLTVT.

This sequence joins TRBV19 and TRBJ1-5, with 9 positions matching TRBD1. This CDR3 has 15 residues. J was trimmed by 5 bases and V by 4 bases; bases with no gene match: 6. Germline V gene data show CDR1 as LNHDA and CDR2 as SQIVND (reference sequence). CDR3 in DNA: TGTGCCAGTAGTAGGACAGGGGCGGTTTATCAGCCCCAGCATTTT. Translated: CASSRTGAVYQPQHF.

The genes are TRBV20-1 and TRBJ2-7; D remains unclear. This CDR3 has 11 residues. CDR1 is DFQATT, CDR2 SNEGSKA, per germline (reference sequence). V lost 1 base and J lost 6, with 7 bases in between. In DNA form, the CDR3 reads TGCAGTGCTAGAGCGAAGCGCGAGCAGTACTTC. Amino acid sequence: CSARAKREQYF.

The CDR3 loop reads CASSVPQGTQYF. The CDR3 DNA sequence: TGTGCCAGCAGTGTCCCCCAGGGTACGCAGTATTTT. The rearrangement joins TRBV25-1 to TRBJ2-3; tentatively, D is TRBD1 (5 bases). The CDR3 loop spans 12 amino acids. Trimming took off 4 bases at V and 8 bases at J, with 10 bases between the two ends. The germline V gene has CDR1 MGHDK and CDR2 SYGVNS.

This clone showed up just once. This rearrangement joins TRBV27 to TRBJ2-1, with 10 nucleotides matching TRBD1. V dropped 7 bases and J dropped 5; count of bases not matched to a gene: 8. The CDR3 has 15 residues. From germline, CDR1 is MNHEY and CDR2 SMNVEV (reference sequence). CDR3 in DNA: TGTGCCAGCACCCGTGGGACAGGGGACCACAATGAGCAGTTCTTC. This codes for CASTRGTGDHNEQFF.

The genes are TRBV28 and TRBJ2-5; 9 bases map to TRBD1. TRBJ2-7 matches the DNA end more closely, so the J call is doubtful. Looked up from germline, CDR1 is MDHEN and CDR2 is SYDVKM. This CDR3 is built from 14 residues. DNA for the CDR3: TGTGCCACCAAATCCGGGACAGGGCTTACCGAGCAGTACTTC. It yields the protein CATKSGTGLTEQYF.

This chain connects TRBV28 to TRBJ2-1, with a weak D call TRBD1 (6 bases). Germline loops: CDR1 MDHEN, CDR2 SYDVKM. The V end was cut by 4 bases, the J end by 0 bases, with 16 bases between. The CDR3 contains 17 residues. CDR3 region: CASSSIRGGGSYNEQFF. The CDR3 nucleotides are TGTGCCAGCAGTTCCATCCGAGGGGGTGGCTCCTACAATGAGCAGTTCTTC.

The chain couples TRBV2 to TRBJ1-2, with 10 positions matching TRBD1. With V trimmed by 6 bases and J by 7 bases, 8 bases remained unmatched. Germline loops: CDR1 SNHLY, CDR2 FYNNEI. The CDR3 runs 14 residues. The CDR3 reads CASRERTGGIGYTF. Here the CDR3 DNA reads TGTGCCAGCAGAGAGAGGACAGGGGGGATTGGCTACACCTTC. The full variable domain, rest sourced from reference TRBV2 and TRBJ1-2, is EPEVTQTPSHQVTQMGQEVILRCVPISNHLYFYWYRQILGQKVEFLVSFYNNEISEKSEIFDDQFSVERPDGSNFTLKIRSTKLEDSAMYFCASRERTGGIGYTFGSGTRLTVV.

The DNA of the CDR3 is TGTGCCAGCAGCGGATCGGGAGTCTCCTCCTACGAGCAGTACTTC. Translated: CASSGSGVSSYEQYF. V is TRBV7-3 and J is TRBJ2-7; a weak D match, TRBD2 (6 bases). The V and J ends lost 5 bases and 0 bases respectively, with 14 bases between them. The CDR3 spans 15 residues. Germline loops: CDR1 SGHTA, CDR2 FQGTGA.

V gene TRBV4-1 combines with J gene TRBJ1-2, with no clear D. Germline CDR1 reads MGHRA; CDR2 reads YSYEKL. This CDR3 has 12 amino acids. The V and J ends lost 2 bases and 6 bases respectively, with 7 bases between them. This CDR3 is CASSQLTDGYTF. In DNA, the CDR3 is TGCGCCAGCAGCCAACTAACGGATGGCTACACCTTC.

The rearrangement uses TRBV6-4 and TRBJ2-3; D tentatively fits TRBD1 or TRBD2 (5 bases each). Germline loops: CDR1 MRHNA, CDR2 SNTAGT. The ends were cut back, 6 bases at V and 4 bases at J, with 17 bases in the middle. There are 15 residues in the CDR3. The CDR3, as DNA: TGTGCCAGCAGCCTAGAAGGGAGAGGGGCAGATACGCAGTATTTT. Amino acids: CASSLEGRGADTQYF.

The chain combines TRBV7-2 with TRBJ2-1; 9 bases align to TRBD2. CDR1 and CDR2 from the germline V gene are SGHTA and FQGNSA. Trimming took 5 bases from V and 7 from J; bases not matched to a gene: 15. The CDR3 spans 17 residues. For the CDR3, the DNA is TGTGCCAGCAGCCACCCAGAAGGCGGGAGGGCCGGGAATGAGCAGTTCTTC. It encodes CASSHPEGGRAGNEQFF.

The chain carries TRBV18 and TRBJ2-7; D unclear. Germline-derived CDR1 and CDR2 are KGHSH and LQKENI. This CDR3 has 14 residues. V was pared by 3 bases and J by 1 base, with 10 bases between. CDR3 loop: CASSPTDTSYEQYF. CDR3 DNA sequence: TGTGCCAGCTCACCGACCGACACTTCCTACGAGCAGTACTTC. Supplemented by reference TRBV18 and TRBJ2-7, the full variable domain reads NAGVMQNPRHLVRRRGQEARLRCSPMKGHSHVYWYRQLPEEGLKFMVYLQKENIIDESGMPKERFSAEFPKEGPSILRIQQVVRGDSAAYFCASSPTDTSYEQYFGPGTRLTVT.

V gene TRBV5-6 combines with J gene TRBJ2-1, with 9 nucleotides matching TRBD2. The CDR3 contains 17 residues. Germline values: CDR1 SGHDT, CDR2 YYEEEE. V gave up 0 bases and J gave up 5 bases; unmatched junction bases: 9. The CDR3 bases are TGTGCCAGCAGCTTGGTCTCAGGACTAGCGCCTCACAATGAGCAGTTCTTC. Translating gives CASSLVSGLAPHNEQFF.

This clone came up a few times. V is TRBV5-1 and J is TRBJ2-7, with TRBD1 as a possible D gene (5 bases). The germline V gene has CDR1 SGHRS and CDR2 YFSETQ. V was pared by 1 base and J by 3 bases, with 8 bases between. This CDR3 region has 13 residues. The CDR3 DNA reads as TGCGCCAGCAGCTTGCAGGGTCACTACGAGCAGTACTTC. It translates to CASSLQGHYEQYF.

The CDR3 reads CASSSGQGAGNEQFF. For the CDR3, the DNA is TGCGCCAGCAGCTCGGGACAGGGGGCTGGCAATGAGCAGTTCTTC. This chain joins TRBV5-1 and TRBJ2-1; TRBD1 aligns across 12 bases. Per the germline V gene, CDR1 is SGHRS and CDR2 is YFSETQ. V lost 3 bases, J lost 6 bases, and 4 bases stayed unmatched. The CDR3 contains 15 residues.